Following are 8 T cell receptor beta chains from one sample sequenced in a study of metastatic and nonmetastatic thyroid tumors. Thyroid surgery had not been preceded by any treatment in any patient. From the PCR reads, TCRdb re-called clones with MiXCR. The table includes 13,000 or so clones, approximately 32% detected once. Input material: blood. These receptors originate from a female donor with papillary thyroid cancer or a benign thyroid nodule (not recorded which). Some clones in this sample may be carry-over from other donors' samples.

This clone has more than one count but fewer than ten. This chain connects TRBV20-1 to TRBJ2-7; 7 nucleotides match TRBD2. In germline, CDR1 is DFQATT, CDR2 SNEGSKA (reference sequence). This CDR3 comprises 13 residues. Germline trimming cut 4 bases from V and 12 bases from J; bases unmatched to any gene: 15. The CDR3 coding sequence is TGCAGTGCTACGCGGGGGTCCGCCTACGATCGGTACTTC. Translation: CSATRGSAYDRYF.

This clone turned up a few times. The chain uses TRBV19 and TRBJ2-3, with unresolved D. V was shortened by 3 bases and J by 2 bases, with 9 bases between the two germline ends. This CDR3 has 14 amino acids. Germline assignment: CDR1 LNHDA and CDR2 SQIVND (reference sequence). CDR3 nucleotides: TGTGCCAGTAGTATTCAGGCGATCACAGATACGCAGTATTTT. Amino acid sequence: CASSIQAITDTQYF.

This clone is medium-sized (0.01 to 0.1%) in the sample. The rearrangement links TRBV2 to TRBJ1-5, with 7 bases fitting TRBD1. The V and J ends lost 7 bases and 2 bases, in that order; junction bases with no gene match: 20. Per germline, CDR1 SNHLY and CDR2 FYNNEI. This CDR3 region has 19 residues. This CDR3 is CASKALRDSKGLGNQPQHF. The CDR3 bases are TGTGCCAGCAAGGCCCTCCGGGACAGTAAAGGTCTGGGCAATCAGCCCCAGCATTTT.

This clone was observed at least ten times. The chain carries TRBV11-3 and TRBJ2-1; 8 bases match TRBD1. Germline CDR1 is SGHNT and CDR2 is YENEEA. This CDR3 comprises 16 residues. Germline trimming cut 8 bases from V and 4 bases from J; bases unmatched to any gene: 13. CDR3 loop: CASGPIRGRGYNEQFF. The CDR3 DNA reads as TGTGCCAGCGGACCGATCAGGGGGCGCGGGTACAATGAGCAGTTCTTC.

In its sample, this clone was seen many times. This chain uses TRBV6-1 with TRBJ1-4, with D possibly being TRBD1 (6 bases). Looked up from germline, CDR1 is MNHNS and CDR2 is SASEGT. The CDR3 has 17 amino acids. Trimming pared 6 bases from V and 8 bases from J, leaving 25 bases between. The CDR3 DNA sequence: TGTGCCAGCAGGTCTTGGGGGGGGGGGGCGAGAGAGGAAAAACTGTTTTTT. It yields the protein CASRSWGGGAREEKLFF.

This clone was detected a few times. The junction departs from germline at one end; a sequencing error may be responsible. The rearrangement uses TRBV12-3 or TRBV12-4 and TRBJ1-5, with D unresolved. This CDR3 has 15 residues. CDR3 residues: CASSLAQWAGQPQHF. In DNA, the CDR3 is TGTGCCAGCAGTCTAGCACAGTGGGCGGGACAGCCCCAGCATTTT.

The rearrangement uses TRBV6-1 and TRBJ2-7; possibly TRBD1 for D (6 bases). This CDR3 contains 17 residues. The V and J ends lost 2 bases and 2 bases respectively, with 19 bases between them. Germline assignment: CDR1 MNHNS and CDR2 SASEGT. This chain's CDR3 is CASSEIPRQDGPYEQYF. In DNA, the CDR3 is TGTGCCAGCAGTGAAATCCCCCGACAGGACGGACCCTACGAGCAGTACTTC.

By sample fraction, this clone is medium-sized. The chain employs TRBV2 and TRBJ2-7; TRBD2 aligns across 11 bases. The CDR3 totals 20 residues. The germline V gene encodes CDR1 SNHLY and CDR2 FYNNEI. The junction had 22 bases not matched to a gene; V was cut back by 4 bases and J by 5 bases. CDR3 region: CASSAVGDRVRLAGRDEQYF. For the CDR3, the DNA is TGTGCCAGCAGTGCCGTGGGGGACAGGGTTCGACTAGCGGGAAGGGACGAGCAGTACTTC.